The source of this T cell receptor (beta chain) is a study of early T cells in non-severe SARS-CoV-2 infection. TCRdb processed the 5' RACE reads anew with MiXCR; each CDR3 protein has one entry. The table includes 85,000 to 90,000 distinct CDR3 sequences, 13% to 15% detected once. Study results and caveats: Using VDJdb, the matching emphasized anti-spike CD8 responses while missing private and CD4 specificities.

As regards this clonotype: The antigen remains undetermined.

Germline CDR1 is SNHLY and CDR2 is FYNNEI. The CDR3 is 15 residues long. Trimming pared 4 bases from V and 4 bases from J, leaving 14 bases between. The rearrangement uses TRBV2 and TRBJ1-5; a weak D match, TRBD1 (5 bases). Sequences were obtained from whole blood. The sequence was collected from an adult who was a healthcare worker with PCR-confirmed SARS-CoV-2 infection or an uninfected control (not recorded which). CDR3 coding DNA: TGTGCCAGCAGTGGGGGCTCCCGCCGGAATCAGCCCCAGCATTTT. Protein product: CASSGGSRRNQPQHF. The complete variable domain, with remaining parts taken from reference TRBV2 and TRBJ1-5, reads EPEVTQTPSHQVTQMGQEVILRCVPISNHLYFYWYRQILGQKVEFLVSFYNNEISEKSEIFDDQFSVERPDGSNFTLKIRSTKLEDSAMYFCASSGGSRRNQPQHFGDGTRLSIL.